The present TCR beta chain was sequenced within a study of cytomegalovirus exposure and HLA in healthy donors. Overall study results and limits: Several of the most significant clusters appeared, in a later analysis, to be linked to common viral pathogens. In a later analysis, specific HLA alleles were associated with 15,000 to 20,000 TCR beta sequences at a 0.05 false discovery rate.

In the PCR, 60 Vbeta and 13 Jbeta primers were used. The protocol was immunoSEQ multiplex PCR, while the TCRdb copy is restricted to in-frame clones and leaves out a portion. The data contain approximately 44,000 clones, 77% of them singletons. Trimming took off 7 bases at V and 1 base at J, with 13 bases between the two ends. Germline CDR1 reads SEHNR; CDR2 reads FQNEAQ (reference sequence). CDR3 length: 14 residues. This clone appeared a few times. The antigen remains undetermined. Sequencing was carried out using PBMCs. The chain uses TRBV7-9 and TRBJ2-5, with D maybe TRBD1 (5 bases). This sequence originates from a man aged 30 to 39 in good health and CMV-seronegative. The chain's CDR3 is CASTPRTTQETQYF. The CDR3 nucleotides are TGTGCCAGCACCCCCCGGACAACCCAAGAGACCCAGTACTTC.